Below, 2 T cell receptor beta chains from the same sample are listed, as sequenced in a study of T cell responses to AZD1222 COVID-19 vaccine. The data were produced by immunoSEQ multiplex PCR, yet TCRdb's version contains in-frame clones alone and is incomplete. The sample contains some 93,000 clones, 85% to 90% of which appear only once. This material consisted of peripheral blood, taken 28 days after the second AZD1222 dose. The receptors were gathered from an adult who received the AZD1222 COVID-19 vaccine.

CDR3 bases: TGTGCCAGCAGTCCACCCGGGACAGGGGATTTAATGACTAATGAAAAACTGTTTTTT. Its protein product is CASSPPGTGDLMTNEKLFF. The J gene is TRBJ1-4, the V gene TRBV28; 10 bases map to TRBD1. This CDR3 has 19 amino acids. Germline V gene sequence: CDR1 MDHEN, CDR2 SYDVKM. V shed 5 bases and J 2 bases; nucleotides not matched to a gene: 14. The full variable domain, rest sourced from reference TRBV28 and TRBJ1-4, is DVKVTQSSRYLVKRTGEKVFLECVQDMDHENMFWYRQDPGLGLRLIYFSYDVKMKEKGDIPEGYSVSREKKERFSLILESASTNQTSMYLCASSPPGTGDLMTNEKLFFGSGTQLSVL.

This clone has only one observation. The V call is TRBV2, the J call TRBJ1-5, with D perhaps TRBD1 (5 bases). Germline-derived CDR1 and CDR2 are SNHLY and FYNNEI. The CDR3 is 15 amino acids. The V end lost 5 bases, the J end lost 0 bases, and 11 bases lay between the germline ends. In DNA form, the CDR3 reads TGTGCCAGCAGTTCCTCGGGGCATAGCAATCAGCCCCAGCATTTT. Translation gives CASSSSGHSNQPQHF.